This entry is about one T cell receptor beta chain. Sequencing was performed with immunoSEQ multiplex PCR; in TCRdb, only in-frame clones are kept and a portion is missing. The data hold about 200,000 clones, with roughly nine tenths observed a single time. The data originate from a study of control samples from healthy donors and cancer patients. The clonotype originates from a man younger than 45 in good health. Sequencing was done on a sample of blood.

Here the CDR3 DNA reads TGTGCCAGCAGTCCAACGGACAGGGGGAACACTGAAGCTTTCTTT. Translating it yields CASSPTDRGNTEAFF. V is TRBV27 and J is TRBJ1-1, with 9 bases identical to TRBD1. This CDR3 comprises 15 residues. Losses at the gene ends were 5 bases for V and 1 base for J; bases not matched to a gene: 5. CDR1 and CDR2 (germline): MNHEY, SMNVEV (reference sequence).